This paragraph reports one T cell receptor (beta chain). This clone was picked up a small number of times. Its antigen is not yet known. Base qualities are not recorded, but no much larger clone differs from it by a single base. The data originate from a study of cytomegalovirus exposure and HLA in healthy donors (TCRdb year 2017). Study-wide context: In an earlier analysis of under 750 of the donors, approximately 300 Gb of sequence data and approximately 100 million unique TCR beta sequences from 150 million to 200 million T cells were reported. Of the 398 genotyped donors, approximately 83% fell in the genetic ancestry cluster associated with self-reported Caucasian donors. A later genetic analysis took genome-wide SNP genotypes for about 55% of the roughly 670 donors and used that subset as a discovery cohort. Besides the first cohort of some 670 subjects, a separate validation cohort made up of 120 different subjects was used. The study was designed to test whether signatures of past pathogen exposure could be identified by cataloging public T cell receptors. An earlier analysis of around 540 of the donors applied high-throughput TCR beta sequencing to assess whether each TCR beta V gene segment acted as functional or pseudogenic. Among some 410 genotyped donors of the cohort, an average of roughly 230,000 unique TCR beta nucleotide sequences was sequenced per donor, of which 15% to 20% were non-productive. Typing coverage differed by locus: A, B, C, DRB1 and DQB1 were typed in roughly 620-630 donors, DQA1 in about 500, DPA1 in nearly 610, and DPB1 in 400 to 490. The study combined high-throughput TCR immunosequencing, statistical association of individual TCRs with disease status, and machine learning to predict cytomegalovirus infection status. All discovery cohort repertoires had been generated on a single sequencing platform. In a later analysis, previously published TCR beta repertoires from 500 to 750 donors were re-analyzed and high-resolution HLA genotyping was added so that TCR occurrence patterns could be studied. The T cell repertoires of several hundred subjects were profiled by immunosequencing and related to cytomegalovirus serostatus. Rather than using new phenotypic data, the later analysis identified candidate immune exposures from TCR beta sequences and from how often those sequences occurred across donors. HLA typing covered class I and class II loci at four-digit resolution. Donor age, sex, ethnicity and CMV serostatus were compiled together with the repertoire data. Because of strong linkage in the cohort, 4 to 6 DR-DQ haplotypes were treated as single units for association and clustering. An early release covering roughly 600 HLA-typed donors comprised approximately 300 gigabases of sequencing data and some 79 million unique TCR sequences.

What the study reported, not specific to this receptor: Roughly uniform sequencing depth across donors was assumed in presence/absence analyses, although this assumption may not hold. A further reported finding was that TCR beta sequences accurately predicted the HLA-A and HLA-B alleles for most subjects in the first cohort. The earlier analysis of about 600 of the donors excluded roughly 16 rarely observed V segments, including chromosome 9 orphons, because counts were too low. The authors suggested that the approach could potentially be extended to other disease states and immunological phenotypes. Only TCR beta chains were sequenced in this cohort, and the absence of alpha or paired-chain data limited detectable features. The classifier was reported to diagnose cytomegalovirus status with high specificity and sensitivity in both the original cohort and the validation cohort. In a later analysis, HLA-associated TCR beta chains showed more clonal expansion and lower generation probabilities than non-associated chains that were equally common. Linkage disequilibrium might explain the correlated functional status among segregating V segments, but an unknown experimental factor could not be excluded. Some IMGT-functional V segments, including TRBV6-2 and TRBV6-3, could not be distinguished by the 87-base-pair reads and were therefore excluded. In a later genetic analysis, fewer N-insertions in productive TCRs were reported among donors in an Asian-associated ancestry cluster than the roughly 700-donor mean. A later analysis associated some 17,000 TCR beta sequences with specific HLA alleles at a false discovery rate of 0.05. In an earlier analysis of 587 of the donors, most TCR beta V segments appeared in productive rearrangements about 87% or about 30% of the time, broadly matching IMGT annotations. The sequencing pipeline was judged likely to have produced a cluster of highly shared sequence variants as a technical artifact. A later analysis found that TCR association rates varied across HLA loci, with DRB1 alleles showing the most associated TCRs and HLA-C alleles the fewest. According to a later analysis, most CMV-associated TCR beta chains appeared to be HLA-restricted, and the HLA associations seemed to be driven largely by CMV exposure. According to a later analysis, parvovirus B19, influenza, CMV and Epstein-Barr virus appeared linked to several top co-occurrence clusters. V-gene and J-gene trimming of TCR beta chains was associated with a missense DCLRE1C variant in a later genetic analysis, and the association was replicated in an independent cohort. HLA typing was unavailable for some donors at each locus, so association tests used only the typed subset. In vitro tests confirmed that three of the cytomegalovirus-associated TCR beta chains recognize cytomegalovirus antigens. Across donors, most TCR sequences were observed very rarely, whereas some public TCRs were present in many individuals. The study gave a list of some 150 TCR beta chains associated with cytomegalovirus. The only immune exposure information available for the cohort was CMV serostatus. When HLA alleles, especially DR and DQ, strongly co-occurred, attributing TCR associations to individual alleles was difficult.

From the germline V gene, CDR1 is SGHRS and CDR2 is YFSETQ. V loses 5 bases at its end and J loses 4 bases; junction bases beyond the gene matches: 4. Including cysteine and phenylalanine, the CDR3 has 14 amino acids. Left in the record is the CDR3 DNA by itself, 42 bases read in frame from the first base. The library relied on the immunoSEQ multiplex PCR assay. For the multiplex PCR, a mixture combining 60 forward primers for TCR Vbeta segments and 13 reverse primers for TCR Jbeta segments was used. The CDR3 region of rearranged TCR beta genes was amplified from genomic DNA with a multiplex PCR assay. On the Illumina HiSeq System, the amplified TCR beta libraries were sequenced as 87-base-pair reads. The study's own analysis went as follows. In a later analysis, approximately 74 million unique TCR beta chains were counted across the roughly 670 repertoires, and approximately 9.9 million of these chains were shared by at least two donors. To remove PCR and sequencing errors, raw reads were error-corrected and collapsed into unique sequences using a nearest-neighbor algorithm that merged closely related sequences. CDR3 sequences were aligned to IMGT reference sequences to assign V, D and J gene segments. For a sequence to be retained, a match of at least six nucleotides was required to both a V gene segment and a J gene segment. A rearrangement was called productive if the CDR3 had no stop codons and remained in frame with V and J, and every other rearrangement was called non-productive. CDR3 was defined by IMGT convention, running from the second conserved V-encoded cysteine to the conserved J-encoded phenylalanine. The earlier analysis of 587 of the donors excluded sequences that lacked an unambiguous match to a single V gene segment. An earlier analysis of a few hundred of the donors classified V segments as functional when productive rearrangements were above 56.7% and as segregating when the standard deviation between donors was above 5%. A statistical classification framework was developed to diagnose cytomegalovirus status using the catalog of TCR beta chain sequences. V and J gene assignment, in a later analysis, came from comparing TCR nucleotide sequences with IMGT/GENE-DB human TR gene sequences. Using the TCRdist pipeline, a later analysis assigned CDR3 sequences along with most-parsimonious VDJ recombination scenarios. In a later analysis, each TCR beta chain was defined by its CDR3 amino acid sequence together with its V-gene family, and reads lacking a unique V-gene family were excluded. A later analysis removed 600 or so highly shared, low-generation-probability nucleotide sequences to deal with suspected cross-contamination and a sequencing artifact. For each public chain, a later analysis derived a clonal expansion index from normalized ranks of inferred template counts within each repertoire. In a later analysis, generation probabilities were computed using a VDJ recombination model fitted to out-of-frame rearrangements, and the results were checked against IGoR. In a later analysis, TCR-TCR, TCR-HLA and TCR-CMV co-occurrence was scored with hypergeometric tests, and a repertoire-size bias correction was applied to TCR pairs. False discovery rates were estimated in a later analysis by permuting HLA or CMV assignments 20 times. In a later analysis, co-occurring TCRs were grouped with DBSCAN, and TCRdist sequence similarity was added when clustering was performed within HLA-allele-positive subsets. Repertoires with fewer than 30,000 or more than 120,000 public chains were left out of co-occurrence clustering, as were five repertoires with anomalous nucleotide sharing. TCRdb provides this immuneACCESS table in a form limited to in-frame rearrangements. Some clones are lacking; in checked studies, under half of them reflect an unresolved V gene, and why the rest are absent is not known. V, J and clone size are taken as reported in that table, and D and trimming were inferred from the DNA itself. The table for this sample lists roughly 100,000 clones; about 12% of them were counted only once. Of the sample, around 15% falls within the top ten clones.

In total, more than 500 healthy bone marrow donors made up the cohort. At the time of sampling, every cohort member was nominally healthy, though immune exposures that went unrecorded were likely present. The donor was CMV seropositive and was included in the group of around 300 seropositive cohort members. Every donor gave a peripheral blood sample, and the peripheral blood mononuclear cells from that sample were used for TCR beta sequencing. Genomic DNA extraction from the blood cell samples was performed with the Qiagen DNeasy Blood Extraction Kit. The TCR was taken from a man between 40 and 49 years old in good health and CMV-seropositive. The chain is assembled from TRBV5-1 and TRBJ2-7; 12 bases in the middle match TRBD2. Sequenced sample: PBMCs. The CDR3 is CASRPGLAGYEQYF. The DNA sequence follows: TGCGCCAGCAGACCGGGACTAGCGGGTTACGAGCAGTACTTC.